This TCR beta chain was found in a study of shared clonotypes between healthy human individuals. In the case of this clone: The target antigen is unknown.

V lost 0 bases and J lost 8, with 14 bases in between. Per germline, CDR1 SGHNT and CDR2 YYREEE (reference sequence). The CDR3 has 15 residues. Overall study findings and caveats: Researchers sampled blood only, noting tissue repertoires likely differ.

Profiling relied on immunoSEQ multiplex PCR, and the TCRdb table lists in-frame clones only, not all of them. Here the sample spans roughly 1,600,000 clones, 97% to 99% being singletons. This TCR came from a man aged 25 to 40 in good health. The chain links TRBV5-4 to TRBJ1-4; possibly TRBD1 for D (6 bases). Sequencing used naive CD4+ T cells sorted from blood. Subset indicated: CD45RA+ positively selected. The CDR3 sequence is CASSLGGPVGEKLFF. The CDR3 DNA reads as TGTGCCAGCAGCTTGGGGGGGCCCGTGGGAGAAAAACTGTTTTTT.